The T cell receptor beta chain under discussion was sequenced for a study of blood T cells in healthy people across ages. Staff drew about 10 milliliters of peripheral blood from each donor. The CDR3 is 14 amino acids. CDR1 is DFQATT and CDR2 is SNEGSKA in the germline V gene (reference sequence). With a J-beta primer mix and a sample-barcoded 5' primer, a second PCR ran about 7 to 12 cycles. TCRdb re-derived calls from the 5' RACE reads in MiXCR, one entry per CDR3 protein. This table has about 1.4 million distinct CDR3 sequences, roughly 59% appearing once. Sequencing was carried out using blood. The chain combines TRBV20-1 with TRBJ2-1; D is undetermined. The closer fit of TRBJ2-7 to the DNA end suggests the J call may be wrong. This TCR came from a man younger than 35 in good health. CDR3 in amino acids: CSARFGYSYNEQYF. DNA of the CDR3: TGCAGTGCTAGATTCGGCTACTCCTACAATGAGCAGTACTTC.